The TCR beta chain under discussion was sequenced for a study of blood T cell repertoires in COVID-19. Profiling relied on immunoSEQ multiplex PCR, and the TCRdb table lists in-frame clones only, not all of them. The sample carries about 160,000 clones, 85% to 90% recorded once. The specimen was peripheral blood. The TCR was taken from a man aged 55 to 70 with COVID-19, enrolled during active disease.

CDR3 protein: CASSLAAGLDGYTF. The CDR3 DNA follows: TGTGCCAGCAGCTTAGCCGCAGGGCTGGATGGCTACACCTTC. The genes are TRBV7-2 and TRBJ1-2; weak D call: TRBD1 (5 bases). V gave up 0 bases and J gave up 6 bases, with 11 bases separating them. The CDR3 covers 14 residues. The V gene's germline CDR1 is SGHTA and CDR2 FQGNSA.